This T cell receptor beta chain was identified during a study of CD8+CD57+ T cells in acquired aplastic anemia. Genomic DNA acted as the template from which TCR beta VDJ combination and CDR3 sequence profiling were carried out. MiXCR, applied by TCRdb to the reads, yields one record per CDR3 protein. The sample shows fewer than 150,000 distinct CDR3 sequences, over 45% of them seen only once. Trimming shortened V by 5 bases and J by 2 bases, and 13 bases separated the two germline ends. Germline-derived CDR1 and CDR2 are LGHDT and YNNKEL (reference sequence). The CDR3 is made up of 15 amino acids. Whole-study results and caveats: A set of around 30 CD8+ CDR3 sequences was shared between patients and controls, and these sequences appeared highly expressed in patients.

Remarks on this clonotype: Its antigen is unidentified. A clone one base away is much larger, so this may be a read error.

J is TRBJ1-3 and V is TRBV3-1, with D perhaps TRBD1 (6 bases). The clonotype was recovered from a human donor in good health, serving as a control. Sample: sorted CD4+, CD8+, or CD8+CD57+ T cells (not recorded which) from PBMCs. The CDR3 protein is CASSTIQGPGNTIYF. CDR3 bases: TGTGCCAGCAGCACTATACAGGGTCCTGGAAACACCATATATTTT.